A selection of T cell receptor beta chains follows, all from one sample in a study of T-cell reconstitution after alpha-beta-depleted transplantation in children. Using its own MiXCR run on the PCR reads, TCRdb lists one record per CDR3 protein. The table lists 350,000 to 450,000 distinct CDR3 sequences, about an eighth of them singletons. Sequences were derived from PBMCs, sampled from the stem cell graft. The receptors were gathered from a human donor who donated a stem cell graft to a child with Fanconi anemia. Both conserved end residues are part of each CDR3. Each record gives: V gene, J gene, CDR3 length, D gene, clone size, CDR3 protein, CDR3 DNA. The D gene is left open where the match is weak. Not every row has a clone size; where given, it reads once, few, many or a size class.

v_call: TRBV10-2; j_call: TRBJ2-2; cdr3_length: 13; d_call: .; clone_size: .; cdr3_aa: CASSGHLTGELFF; cdr3_nt: TGCGCCAGCAGCGGGCATCTCACCGGGGAGCTGTTTTTT
v_call: TRBV12-3/TRBV12-4; j_call: TRBJ1-1; cdr3_length: 14; d_call: .; clone_size: many; cdr3_aa: CASSFAGGNTEAFF; cdr3_nt: TGTGCCAGCAGTTTTGCTGGGGGCAACACTGAAGCTTTCTTT
v_call: TRBV5-1; j_call: TRBJ1-1; cdr3_length: 13; d_call: .; clone_size: .; cdr3_aa: CASSLEVGGEPFF; cdr3_nt: TGCGCCAGCAGCTTGGAAGTGGGAGGAGAACCTTTCTTT
v_call: TRBV7-9; j_call: TRBJ1-4; cdr3_length: 14; d_call: .; clone_size: few; cdr3_aa: CASSFTQGGEKLFF; cdr3_nt: TGTGCCAGCAGCTTTACCCAGGGCGGGGAAAAACTGTTTTTT
v_call: TRBV12-3/TRBV12-4; j_call: TRBJ2-2; cdr3_length: 15; d_call: TRBD2; clone_size: many; cdr3_aa: CASSLAGGYTGELFF; cdr3_nt: TGTGCCAGCAGTCTAGCGGGGGGTTACACCGGGGAGCTGTTTTTT
v_call: TRBV5-1; j_call: TRBJ2-1; cdr3_length: 14; d_call: .; clone_size: many; cdr3_aa: CASSLGVGINEQFF; cdr3_nt: TGCGCCAGCAGCTTGGGAGTAGGTATCAATGAGCAGTTCTTC
v_call: TRBV5-1; j_call: TRBJ2-5; cdr3_length: 18; d_call: TRBD2; clone_size: few; cdr3_aa: CASSLAVGLAGGEETQYF; cdr3_nt: TGCGCCAGCAGCTTGGCCGTGGGACTAGCGGGGGGGGAAGAGACCCAGTACTTC
v_call: TRBV3-1; j_call: TRBJ2-1; cdr3_length: 13; d_call: .; clone_size: few; cdr3_aa: CASSQYNDRRSFF; cdr3_nt: TGTGCCAGCAGCCAATACAATGATAGGAGGTCGTTCTTC
v_call: TRBV5-1; j_call: TRBJ2-1; cdr3_length: 15; d_call: .; clone_size: many; cdr3_aa: CASSLEGGAYNEQFF; cdr3_nt: TGCGCCAGCAGCTTGGAGGGGGGGGCGTACAATGAGCAGTTCTTC
v_call: TRBV11-2; j_call: TRBJ2-3; cdr3_length: 16; d_call: TRBD1; clone_size: many; cdr3_aa: CASSSFWTGSTDTQYF; cdr3_nt: TGTGCCAGCAGTTCGTTTTGGACAGGTAGCACAGATACGCAGTATTTT
v_call: TRBV11-2; j_call: TRBJ2-1; cdr3_length: 16; d_call: TRBD2; clone_size: .; cdr3_aa: CASSKWTSGGVDEQFF; cdr3_nt: TGTGCCAGCAGCAAATGGACTAGCGGGGGGGTGGATGAGCAGTTCTTC
v_call: TRBV6-2/TRBV6-3; j_call: TRBJ1-5; cdr3_length: 15; d_call: .; clone_size: .; cdr3_aa: CASSYGRAGNQPQHF; cdr3_nt: TGTGCCAGCAGTTACGGAAGGGCAGGCAATCAGCCCCAGCATTTT
v_call: TRBV6-2/TRBV6-3; j_call: TRBJ2-1; cdr3_length: 14; d_call: .; clone_size: .; cdr3_aa: CASRNPDTRDEQFF; cdr3_nt: TGTGCCAGCAGGAATCCGGACACCAGGGATGAGCAGTTCTTC
v_call: TRBV3-1; j_call: TRBJ2-3; cdr3_length: 15; d_call: .; clone_size: few; cdr3_aa: CASSQESAMRDTQYF; cdr3_nt: TGTGCCAGCAGCCAAGAATCAGCGATGAGGGATACGCAGTATTTT
v_call: TRBV7-8; j_call: TRBJ1-1; cdr3_length: 15; d_call: TRBD1; clone_size: few; cdr3_aa: CASSPHGTGMEQAFF; cdr3_nt: TGTGCCAGCAGCCCCCACGGGACAGGGATGGAGCAAGCTTTCTTT
v_call: TRBV5-1; j_call: TRBJ2-1; cdr3_length: 13; d_call: TRBD1; clone_size: few; cdr3_aa: CASSYNRDRERFF; cdr3_nt: TGCGCCAGCAGCTATAACCGGGACAGAGAGCGGTTCTTC
v_call: TRBV2; j_call: TRBJ1-3; cdr3_length: 16; d_call: .; clone_size: .; cdr3_aa: CASRGGANLPGNTIYF; cdr3_nt: TGTGCCAGCAGAGGGGGGGCGAACCTTCCTGGAAACACCATATATTTT
v_call: TRBV4-3; j_call: TRBJ1-2; cdr3_length: 16; d_call: .; clone_size: .; cdr3_aa: CASSQEWSRGGYGYTF; cdr3_nt: TGCGCCAGCAGCCAGGAGTGGAGCCGTGGTGGCTATGGCTACACCTTC
v_call: TRBV24-1; j_call: TRBJ2-3; cdr3_length: 14; d_call: .; clone_size: few; cdr3_aa: CATSDQGVTDTQYF; cdr3_nt: TGTGCCACCAGTGATCAAGGGGTAACAGATACGCAGTATTTT
v_call: TRBV12-3/TRBV12-4; j_call: TRBJ2-1; cdr3_length: 16; d_call: .; clone_size: few; cdr3_aa: CASSLFPLNSYNEQFF; cdr3_nt: TGTGCCAGCAGTTTATTCCCCCTTAACTCCTACAATGAGCAGTTCTTC
v_call: TRBV5-6; j_call: TRBJ2-2; cdr3_length: 16; d_call: TRBD1; clone_size: .; cdr3_aa: CAMSLGDRGFTGELFF; cdr3_nt: TGTGCCATGAGCTTGGGGGACAGGGGTTTCACCGGGGAGCTGTTTTTT
v_call: TRBV30; j_call: TRBJ2-1; cdr3_length: 14; d_call: TRBD2; clone_size: few; cdr3_aa: CAWGAGGSYNEQFF; cdr3_nt: TGTGCCTGGGGGGCGGGGGGGTCCTACAATGAGCAGTTCTTC
v_call: TRBV6-2/TRBV6-3; j_call: TRBJ2-1; cdr3_length: 16; d_call: .; clone_size: few; cdr3_aa: CASRSLKGGEHNEQFF; cdr3_nt: TGTGCCAGCAGAAGCTTAAAGGGGGGGGAGCACAATGAGCAGTTCTTC
v_call: TRBV12-3/TRBV12-4; j_call: TRBJ1-5; cdr3_length: 13; d_call: .; clone_size: many; cdr3_aa: CASSPNPGQPQHF; cdr3_nt: TGTGCCAGCAGCCCAAACCCCGGTCAGCCCCAGCATTTT
v_call: TRBV4-2; j_call: TRBJ1-4; cdr3_length: 15; d_call: .; clone_size: few; cdr3_aa: CASSQEGGPYEKLFF; cdr3_nt: TGTGCCAGCAGCCAAGAAGGAGGTCCGTATGAAAAACTGTTTTTT